What follows are 25 T cell receptor beta chains derived from one specimen sequenced in a study of blood T cell repertoires in COVID-19. Some clones are missing from TCRdb's copy, which holds only in-frame ones; the method was immunoSEQ multiplex PCR. The sample lists 200,000 to 250,000 clones, approximately 90% occurring once. The sequenced sample was peripheral blood. These receptor sequences come from a man at least 80 years old with acute or convalescent COVID-19.

In DNA form, the CDR3 reads TGTGCCTGGAGCTCGGGTCTTTCCTCGGGTGGCTACACCTTC. This sequence encodes CAWSSGLSSGGYTF. The chain has TRBV30 and TRBJ1-2; no clear D. CDR3 length: 14 amino acids. V lost 3 bases and J lost 7, with 18 bases in between. Germline assignment: CDR1 GTSNPN and CDR2 SVGIG (reference sequence).

The chain employs TRBV7-2 and TRBJ2-4; the D gene is possibly TRBD1 (6 bases). The germline V gene has CDR1 SGHTA and CDR2 FQGNSA. The CDR3 consists of 15 residues. Trimming removed 1 base from V and 1 base from J, with 8 bases in between. The CDR3: CASSLETGAKNIQYF. DNA of the CDR3: TGTGCCAGCAGCTTAGAAACAGGGGCCAAAAACATTCAGTACTTC. Using reference TRBV7-2 and TRBJ2-4 for the parts outside the CDR3, the full variable domain is GAGVSQSPSNKVTEKGKDVELRCDPISGHTALYWYRQSLGQGLEFLIYFQGNSAPDKSGLPSDRFSAERTGGSVSTLTIQRTQQEDSAVYLCASSLETGAKNIQYFGAGTRLSVL.

CDR3 DNA: TGCGCCAGCAGCCAAGGGACAGGGGAAGGCTCACCCCTCCACTTT. Protein: CASSQGTGEGSPLHF. This sequence joins TRBV4-3 and TRBJ1-6, with 9 bases matching TRBD1. Germline V CDR1 and CDR2: LGHNA, YSLEER. The length of the CDR3 is 15 residues. V gave up 1 base and J gave up 10 bases; unmatched junction bases: 5.

The chain combines TRBV7-2 with TRBJ1-4; 9 nucleotides line up with TRBD1. After removal of 7 bases from V and 7 bases from J, the junction contained 7 bases not matched to a gene. The CDR3 extends over 14 amino acids. Germline CDR1 and CDR2: SGHTA and FQGNSA. The CDR3 DNA reads as TGTGCCAGCACCCCGGACAGGGGAGGTGAAAAACTGTTTTTT. Translating it yields CASTPDRGGEKLFF.

The chain has TRBV7-8 and TRBJ2-7, with D tentatively TRBD2 (5 bases). CDR3 size: 14 residues. Trimming removed 1 base from V and 5 bases from J, with 12 bases in between. Germline V gene lookup returns CDR1 SGHVS and CDR2 FQNEAQ. The CDR3 nucleotides are TGTGCCAGCAGCTTAGGTTCGGGGTCCGACGAGCAGTACGTC. It yields the protein CASSLGSGSDEQYV.

The chain carries TRBV6-5 and TRBJ2-5; TRBD2 matches at 8 bases. The J segment lost 2 bases and the V segment lost 2 bases, leaving 7 bases of the junction unmatched. The CDR3 is 16 amino acids. Germline CDR1 is MNHEY and CDR2 is SVGAGI. CDR3 sequence: CASSYGLAGTQETQYF. CDR3 coding DNA: TGTGCCAGCAGTTACGGGTTAGCGGGAACACAAGAGACCCAGTACTTC.

The chain links TRBV3-1 (or the pseudogene TRBV3-2) to TRBJ1-3; TRBD1 might be the D (5 bases). Per the germline V gene, CDR1 is LGHDT and CDR2 is YNNKEL (reference sequence). The CDR3 covers 19 residues. Trimming took 0 bases from V and 0 from J, leaving 18 bases between them. The CDR3 region is CASSQDIRATLNSGNTIYF. In DNA, the CDR3 is TGTGCCAGCAGCCAAGATATCAGGGCCACACTCAACTCTGGAAACACCATATATTTT.

CDR3 nucleotides: TGTGCCAGCAGCCTTCAGGGGGCAAGCTCTGGAAACACCATATATTTT. It encodes CASSLQGASSGNTIYF. The chain combines TRBV7-9 with TRBJ1-3, with 8 bases that match TRBD1. Germline-derived CDR1 and CDR2 are SEHNR and FQNEAQ (reference sequence). CDR3 length: 16 amino acids. The junction had 6 bases not matched to a gene; V was cut back by 5 bases and J by 0 bases.

This chain links TRBV28 with TRBJ2-3, with D possibly being TRBD1 (5 bases). The CDR3 runs 11 residues. Germline V lookup: CDR1 MDHEN, CDR2 SYDVKM. V was pared by 6 bases and J by 14 bases, with 15 bases between. The CDR3 nucleotides are TGTGCCAGCAGATCAGGGCCATTAAGGTATTTT. Translated, it gives CASRSGPLRYF.

The chain uses TRBV6-2 or TRBV6-3 and TRBJ2-3, with 7 bases that match TRBD2. The CDR3 extends over 14 amino acids. Losses at the gene ends were 4 bases for V and 4 bases for J; bases not matched to a gene: 5. The V gene's germline CDR1 is MNHEY and CDR2 SVGEGT. In DNA, the CDR3 is TGTGCCAGCAGTTTCCGACTAGCCCCAGATACGCAGTATTTT. The encoded protein is CASSFRLAPDTQYF.

The chain has TRBV27 and TRBJ1-2; 8 bases are a match to TRBD1. The V gene end was trimmed by 7 bases and the J gene end by 7 bases; junction bases not matched to a gene: 14. The CDR3 is made up of 15 amino acids. Per the germline V gene, CDR1 is MNHEY and CDR2 is SMNVEV (reference sequence). The CDR3 here is CASTPFGQGGSGYTF. As DNA, the CDR3 is TGTGCCAGCACCCCCTTCGGACAGGGAGGGAGTGGCTACACCTTC.

In its sample, this clone was seen once. The V call is TRBV10-3, the J call TRBJ1-1, with 8 bases fitting TRBD1. Trimming removed 1 base from V and 0 bases from J; junction bases left unmatched: 4. CDR1 ENHRY and CDR2 SYGVKD come from the germline V gene. This CDR3 has 16 residues. The CDR3 loop reads CAISEYQGALNTEAFF. The CDR3 coding sequence is TGTGCCATCAGTGAGTACCAGGGGGCGTTGAACACTGAAGCTTTCTTT.

J is TRBJ2-5 and V is TRBV6-2 or TRBV6-3; D gene uncertain. Germline-derived CDR1 and CDR2 are MNHEY and SVGEGT. With 4 bases removed from V and 4 bases from J, the gap between germline ends came to 7 bases. The CDR3 has 12 amino acids. CDR3 DNA sequence: TGTGCCAGCAGTTTTCTCGGAGAGACCCAGTACTTC. It encodes CASSFLGETQYF.

The genes are TRBV29-1 and TRBJ1-1; TRBD1 matches 7 bases. The germline V gene has CDR1 SQVTM and CDR2 ANQGSEA. The CDR3 length is 12 residues. V was pared by 7 bases and J by 1 base, with 3 bases of the junction left unmatched. The chain's CDR3 is CSGRTGNTEAFF. The CDR3 DNA reads TGCAGCGGCAGGACAGGGAACACTGAAGCTTTCTTT. The variable domain in full, completed from reference TRBV29-1 and TRBJ1-1, reads SAVISQKPSRDICQRGTSLTIQCQVDSQVTMMFWYRQQPGQSLTLIATANQGSEATYESGFVIDKFPISRPNLTFSTLTVSNMSPEDSSIYLCSGRTGNTEAFFGQGTRLTVV.

The genes are TRBV24-1 and TRBJ2-5; no firm D call. This CDR3 has 13 amino acids. The V end was cut by 5 bases, the J end by 4 bases, with 10 bases between. Germline V gives CDR1 KGHDR, CDR2 SFDVKD. The CDR3 protein is CATSASGRETQYF. DNA of the CDR3: TGTGCCACCAGTGCCTCAGGAAGAGAGACCCAGTACTTC.

The rearrangement links TRBV6-1 to TRBJ1-4; D is perhaps TRBD1 (5 bases). V dropped 1 base and J dropped 3 bases, with 12 bases sitting between them. Per germline, CDR1 MNHNS and CDR2 SASEGT. The CDR3 sequence is 16 residues long. CDR3: CASSEDRGLANEKLFF. CDR3 nucleotide sequence: TGTGCCAGCAGTGAAGATCGGGGGTTGGCTAATGAAAAACTGTTTTTT.

V and J are TRBV6-1 and TRBJ2-2; no clear D. The CDR3 has 16 amino acids. Germline V gene sequence: CDR1 MNHNS, CDR2 SASEGT. V shed 0 bases and J shed 1 base, with 9 bases lying between them. CDR3 region: CASSEALSQNTGELFF. In nucleotides, the CDR3 is TGTGCCAGCAGTGAAGCTCTTTCACAGAACACCGGGGAGCTGTTTTTT.

This chain links TRBV3-1 (or the pseudogene TRBV3-2) with TRBJ2-1; 7 nucleotides line up with TRBD2. V lost 8 bases, J lost 5 bases, and 6 bases stayed unmatched. CDR3 size: 13 residues. Germline assignment: CDR1 LGHDT and CDR2 YNNKEL (reference sequence). In DNA form, the CDR3 reads TGTGCCAGCTCCGGGAGGATCCACAATGAGCAGTTCTTC. This sequence encodes CASSGRIHNEQFF.

The chain combines TRBV9 with TRBJ2-2, with 7 positions matching TRBD2. The ends lost 4 bases at V and 4 bases at J; junction bases unmatched: 7. The germline gives CDR1 SGDLS, CDR2 YYNGEE. The CDR3 runs to 15 residues. CDR3 coding DNA: TGTGCCAGCAGCTCCCGAGCGGGACCCACCGGGGAGCTGTTTTTT. Translation: CASSSRAGPTGELFF.

This chain joins TRBV11-2 and TRBJ2-7; 13 bases are a match to TRBD2. This CDR3 comprises 17 residues. Trimming cost V 5 bases and J 4 bases; bases outside gene matches: 11. Per germline, CDR1 SGHAT and CDR2 FQNNGV. The CDR3 spells CASSHGLAGDGGYEQYF. Written as DNA, the CDR3 is TGTGCCAGCAGCCACGGACTAGCGGGAGACGGTGGGTACGAGCAGTACTTC.

The V gene is TRBV30, the J gene TRBJ1-2; TRBD1 is a possible D gene (6 bases). Germline V gene sequence: CDR1 GTSNPN, CDR2 SVGIG (reference sequence). The length of the CDR3 is 13 residues. Between the trimmed V and J ends, which lost 7 bases and 8 bases, there was a span of 20 bases. The CDR3: CAFDRFTIGGYTF. DNA for the CDR3: TGTGCCTTTGACAGGTTTACTATCGGAGGCTACACCTTC.

This chain joins TRBV13 and TRBJ1-3; 8 bases are a match to TRBD1. The CDR3 has 15 residues. Germline CDR1 reads PRHDT; CDR2 reads FYEKMQ (reference sequence). Trimming took 5 bases from V and 4 from J; bases not matched to a gene: 7. CDR3 residues: CASSPQGAEGNTIYF. The DNA of the CDR3 is TGTGCCAGCAGCCCTCAGGGGGCGGAAGGAAACACCATATATTTT.

V usage is TRBV6-5 and J usage is TRBJ2-3; TRBD2 agrees at 9 bases. The CDR3 loop spans 14 amino acids. The germline CDR1 and CDR2 sequences are MNHEY and SVGAGI. J was trimmed by 0 bases and V by 8 bases; bases with no gene match: 3. Written as DNA, the CDR3 is TGTGCCAGCCGTAGCGGGAGAAGCACAGATACGCAGTATTTT. Protein product: CASRSGRSTDTQYF.

The chain recombines TRBV19 with TRBJ2-7; 10 nucleotides match TRBD2. The V segment lost 6 bases and the J segment 4 bases; nucleotides outside the gene matches: 9. The length of the CDR3 is 15 residues. The V gene's germline CDR1 is LNHDA and CDR2 SQIVND (reference sequence). This CDR3 reads CASRREGLALYEQYF. For the CDR3, the DNA is TGTGCCAGTAGGCGTGAGGGACTAGCGTTGTACGAGCAGTACTTC.

A few counts support this clone. The V call is TRBV7-9, the J call TRBJ2-2; no definite D call. This CDR3 region has 12 residues. The ends were cut back, 1 base at V and 9 bases at J, with 6 bases in the middle. The germline gives CDR1 SEHNR, CDR2 FQNEAQ (reference sequence). In DNA form, the CDR3 reads TGTGCCAGCAGCTTAGAACAGAGGGAGCTGTTTTTT. This encodes CASSLEQRELFF.